Listed below are T cell receptor beta chains from one sample, sequenced in a study of OX40 agonist ivuxolimab in advanced cancers. Produced via immunoSEQ multiplex PCR; TCRdb's table is partial and in-frame only. The sample records about 70,000 clones, 81% being singletons. The source material was CD4+ or CD8+ T cells sorted from blood, sampled in a trial of the OX40 agonist ivuxolimab. All receptors come from an adult with an advanced solid tumor such as melanoma, head and neck, liver or kidney cancer. Both conserved end residues are trimmed from each CDR3.

j_gene: TRBJ2-7; v_gene: TRBV6-6; CDR3aa: ASSTPLAGGYEQY
j_gene: TRBJ2-2; v_gene: TRBV4-3; CDR3aa: ASSPETTVWTGELF
j_gene: -; v_gene: TRBV7-6; CDR3aa: ASSLEAGGAYEQY
j_gene: TRBJ2-5; v_gene: TRBV14; CDR3aa: ASSQASLTETQY
j_gene: TRBJ2-2; v_gene: TRBV18; CDR3aa: ASSPRVQGVGTGELF
j_gene: TRBJ2-1; v_gene: TRBV4-1; CDR3aa: ASSQAALGEQF
j_gene: TRBJ1-1; v_gene: TRBV5-1; CDR3aa: ASSLGRAQEAF
j_gene: TRBJ1-4; v_gene: TRBV19; CDR3aa: ASSRFPGLTLSELF
j_gene: TRBJ1-4; v_gene: TRBV27; CDR3aa: ASSPRGPVETNEKLF
j_gene: TRBJ1-1; v_gene: TRBV15; CDR3aa: ATRIRDEAF
j_gene: TRBJ1-2; v_gene: TRBV30; CDR3aa: AWSVVVNYGYT
j_gene: TRBJ2-1; v_gene: TRBV7-8; CDR3aa: ASSLKWTSGEQF
j_gene: TRBJ2-7; v_gene: TRBV25-1; CDR3aa: AASDSYEQY
j_gene: TRBJ1-6; v_gene: TRBV10-3; CDR3aa: AISATGRARDSPLH
j_gene: TRBJ2-3; v_gene: TRBV13; CDR3aa: ASSFSAGLSTDTQY
j_gene: TRBJ2-1; v_gene: TRBV5-1; CDR3aa: ASSFGLAGGPGEQF
j_gene: TRBJ2-1; v_gene: TRBV5-4; CDR3aa: ASSLVPSGNNEQF
j_gene: TRBJ1-5; v_gene: TRBV19; CDR3aa: ASSSWTAHSNQPQH
j_gene: TRBJ2-5; v_gene: TRBV7-8; CDR3aa: ASSGDRGETQY
j_gene: TRBJ2-3; v_gene: TRBV6-5; CDR3aa: ASSYDPQVPDTQY
j_gene: TRBJ1-5; v_gene: TRBV19; CDR3aa: ASSIGGGLGNQPQH
j_gene: TRBJ2-2; v_gene: TRBV5-1; CDR3aa: ASRKTDRNTGELF
j_gene: TRBJ2-3; v_gene: TRBV4-3; CDR3aa: ASSQGARGTDTQY
j_gene: TRBJ1-5; v_gene: TRBV6-1; CDR3aa: ASSVGGRNQPQH
j_gene: TRBJ2-1; v_gene: TRBV5-1; CDR3aa: ASSFVGTGTNEQF
j_gene: TRBJ1-5; v_gene: TRBV6-1; CDR3aa: ASSDRGERGDQPQH
j_gene: TRBJ2-1; v_gene: TRBV7-2; CDR3aa: ASSLVTLDSYNEQF
j_gene: TRBJ1-3; v_gene: TRBV29-1; CDR3aa: SVVTPGNTIY
j_gene: TRBJ1-1; v_gene: TRBV6-1; CDR3aa: ASSELSVETEAF
j_gene: TRBJ1-2; v_gene: TRBV5-6; CDR3aa: ASSLSFQGYGYT
j_gene: TRBJ2-5; v_gene: TRBV11-2; CDR3aa: ASSYQQGFQETQY
j_gene: TRBJ2-3; v_gene: TRBV5-4; CDR3aa: ASSSWLAGLDTSSTDTQY
j_gene: TRBJ2-7; v_gene: TRBV12-5; CDR3aa: ASGLEPGGEQY
j_gene: TRBJ1-4; v_gene: TRBV27; CDR3aa: ASSSVVGGDEKLF
j_gene: TRBJ1-4; v_gene: TRBV23-1; CDR3aa: ASSQGGLTCNEKLF
j_gene: TRBJ1-1; v_gene: TRBV7-2; CDR3aa: ASSLVGSGGSEAF
j_gene: TRBJ2-5; v_gene: TRBV18; CDR3aa: ASSPPYLGQGKETQY
j_gene: TRBJ1-2; v_gene: TRBV6-5; CDR3aa: ASSRTGGEFGYT
j_gene: TRBJ2-7; v_gene: TRBV5-1; CDR3aa: ASSPAGGPYEQY
j_gene: TRBJ1-5; v_gene: TRBV19; CDR3aa: ASSWADNQPQH
j_gene: TRBJ2-3; v_gene: TRBV7-7; CDR3aa: ASSPGLAGGTDTQY